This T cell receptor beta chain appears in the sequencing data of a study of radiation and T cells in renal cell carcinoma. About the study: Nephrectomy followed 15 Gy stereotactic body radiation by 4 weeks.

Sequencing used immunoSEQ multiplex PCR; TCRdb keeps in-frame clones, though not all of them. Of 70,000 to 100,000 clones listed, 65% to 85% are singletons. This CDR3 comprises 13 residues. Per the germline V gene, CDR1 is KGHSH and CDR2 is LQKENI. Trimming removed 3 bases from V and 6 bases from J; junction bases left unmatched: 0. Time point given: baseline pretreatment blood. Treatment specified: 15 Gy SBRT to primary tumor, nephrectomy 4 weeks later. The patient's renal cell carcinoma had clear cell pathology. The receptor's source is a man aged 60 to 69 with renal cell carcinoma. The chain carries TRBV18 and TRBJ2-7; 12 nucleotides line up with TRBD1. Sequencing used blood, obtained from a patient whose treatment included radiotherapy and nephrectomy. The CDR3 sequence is CASSPGQGAEQYF. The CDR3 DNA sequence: TGTGCCAGCTCACCGGGACAGGGGGCCGAGCAGTACTTC.